This T cell receptor beta chain was identified during a study of Ad26.COV2.S vaccination and SARS-CoV-2 variants. There are 16 residues in the CDR3. V was clipped by 5 bases and J by 2 bases; unmatched bases: 8. CDR1 is SEHNR, CDR2 FQNEAQ, per germline (reference sequence). The protocol was immunoSEQ multiplex PCR, while the TCRdb copy is restricted to in-frame clones and leaves out a portion. Of 350,000 to 600,000 clones listed, 89% are singletons. As to treatment: about 20 received Ad26.COV2.S at low or high dose, single or two shots; about 5 received placebo; per-sample allocation not given. Samples came from day 63 after the first vaccine or placebo injection.

V usage is TRBV7-9 and J usage is TRBJ2-3; 9 nucleotides match TRBD2. The source material was peripheral blood, sampled in a trial of Ad26.COV2.S vaccine versus placebo. The sequence was obtained from a person between 18 and 59 years old who received the Ad26.COV2.S COVID-19 vaccine or a placebo. As DNA, the CDR3 is TGTGCCAGCAGCCATGGAACTAGCGGGCTCACAGATACGCAGTATTTT. It specifies CASSHGTSGLTDTQYF.